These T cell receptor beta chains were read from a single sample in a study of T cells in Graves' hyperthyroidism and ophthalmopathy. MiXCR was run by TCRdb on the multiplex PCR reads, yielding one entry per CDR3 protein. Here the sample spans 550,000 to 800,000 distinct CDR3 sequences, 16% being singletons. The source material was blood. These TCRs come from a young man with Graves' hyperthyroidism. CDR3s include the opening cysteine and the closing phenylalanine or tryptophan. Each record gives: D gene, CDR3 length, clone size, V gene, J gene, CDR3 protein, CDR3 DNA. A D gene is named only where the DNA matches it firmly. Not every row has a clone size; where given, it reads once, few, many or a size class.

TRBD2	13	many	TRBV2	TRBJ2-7	CASSQTSGSEQYF	TGTGCCAGCAGTCAGACTAGCGGGAGCGAGCAGTACTTC
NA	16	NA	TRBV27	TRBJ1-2	CASSPFYRESNYGYTF	TGTGCCAGCAGCCCATTCTACAGGGAGTCTAACTATGGCTACACCTTC
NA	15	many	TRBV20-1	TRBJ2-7	CSARDGGQLDDEQYF	TGCAGTGCTAGAGATGGTGGGCAATTGGATGACGAGCAGTACTTC
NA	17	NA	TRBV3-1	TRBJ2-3	CACSQDGRIPGTDTQYF	TGTGCCTGCAGCCAAGATGGACGAATACCCGGCACAGATACGCAGTATTTT
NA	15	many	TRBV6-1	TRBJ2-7	CASSLPRSGAYEQYF	TGTGCCAGCAGTTTACCCCGCTCGGGGGCCTACGAGCAGTACTTC
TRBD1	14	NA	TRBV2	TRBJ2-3	CASRDRESTDTQYF	TGTGCCAGCAGGGACAGGGAGAGCACAGATACGCAGTATTTT
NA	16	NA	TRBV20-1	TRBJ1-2	CSARGPQGRNNYGYTF	TGCAGTGCTAGAGGGCCCCAGGGACGGAATAACTATGGCTACACCTTC
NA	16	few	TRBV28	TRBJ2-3	CASSSARAVRTDTQYF	TGTGCCAGCAGTTCCGCGAGGGCGGTGCGCACAGATACGCAGTATTTT
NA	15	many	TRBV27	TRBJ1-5	CASSLSAGVGQPQHF	TGTGCCAGCAGTTTATCGGCCGGGGTTGGCCAGCCCCAGCATTTT
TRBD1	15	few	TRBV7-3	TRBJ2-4	CASSRQGPAKNIQYF	TGTGCCAGCAGCCGACAGGGCCCAGCCAAAAACATTCAGTACTTC
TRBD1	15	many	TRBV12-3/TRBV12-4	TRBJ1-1	CASSPKTGVNTEAFF	TGTGCCAGCAGCCCTAAGACAGGGGTGAACACTGAAGCTTTCTTT
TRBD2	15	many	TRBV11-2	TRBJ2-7	CASRFSGTPSYEQYF	TGTGCCAGCAGATTTAGCGGGACCCCCTCCTACGAGCAGTACTTC
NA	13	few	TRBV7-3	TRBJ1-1	CASSQTQGTEAFF	TGTGCCAGCAGCCAAACTCAGGGGACTGAAGCTTTCTTT
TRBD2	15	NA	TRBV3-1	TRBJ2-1	CASSQVAGVHNEQFF	TGTGCCAGCAGCCAAGTAGCGGGAGTCCACAATGAGCAGTTCTTC
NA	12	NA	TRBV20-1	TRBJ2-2	CSASWDTGELFF	TGCAGTGCTAGTTGGGACACCGGGGAGCTGTTTTTT
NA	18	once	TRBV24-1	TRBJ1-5	CATSDFTLEGNSNQPQHF	TGTGCCACCAGTGATTTTACACTCGAAGGGAATAGCAATCAGCCCCAGCATTTT
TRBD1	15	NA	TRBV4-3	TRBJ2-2	CASSRATGGTGELFF	TGCGCCAGCAGCCGAGCCACAGGGGGGACCGGGGAGCTGTTTTTT
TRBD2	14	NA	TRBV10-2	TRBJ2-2	CASTDPGLTGELFF	TGCGCCAGCACTGATCCGGGACTAACCGGGGAGCTGTTTTTT
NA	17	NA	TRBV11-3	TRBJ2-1	CASSLDLVGRGRNEQFF	TGTGCCAGCAGCTTAGACTTGGTGGGGCGGGGAAGGAACGAGCAGTTCTTC
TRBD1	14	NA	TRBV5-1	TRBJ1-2	CASSPRGANYGYTF	TGCGCCAGCAGCCCCAGGGGGGCGAACTATGGCTACACCTTC